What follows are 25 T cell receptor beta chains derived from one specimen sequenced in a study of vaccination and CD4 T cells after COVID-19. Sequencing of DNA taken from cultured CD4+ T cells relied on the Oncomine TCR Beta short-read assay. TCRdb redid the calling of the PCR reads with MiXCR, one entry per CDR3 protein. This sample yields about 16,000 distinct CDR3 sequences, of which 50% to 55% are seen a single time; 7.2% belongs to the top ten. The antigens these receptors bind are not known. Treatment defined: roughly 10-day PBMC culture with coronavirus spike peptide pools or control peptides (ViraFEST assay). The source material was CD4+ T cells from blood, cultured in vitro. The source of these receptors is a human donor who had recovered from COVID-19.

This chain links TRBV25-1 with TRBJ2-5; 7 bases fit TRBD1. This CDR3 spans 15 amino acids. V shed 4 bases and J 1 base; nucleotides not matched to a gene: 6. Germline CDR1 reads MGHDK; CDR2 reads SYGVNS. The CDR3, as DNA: TGTGCCAGCAGTGCACAACAGGGGATCCAAGAGACCCAGTACTTC. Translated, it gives CASSAQQGIQETQYF.

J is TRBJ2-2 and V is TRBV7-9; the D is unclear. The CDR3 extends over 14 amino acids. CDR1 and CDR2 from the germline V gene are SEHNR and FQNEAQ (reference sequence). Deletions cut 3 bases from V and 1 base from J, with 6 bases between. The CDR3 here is CASSFVLNTGELFF. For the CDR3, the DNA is TGTGCCAGCAGCTTCGTACTGAACACCGGGGAGCTGTTTTTT. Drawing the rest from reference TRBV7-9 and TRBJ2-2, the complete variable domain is DTGVSQNPRHKITKRGQNVTFRCDPISEHNRLYWYRQTLGQGPEFLTYFQNEAQLEKSRLLSDRFSAERPKGSFSTLEIQRTEQGDSAMYLCASSFVLNTGELFFGEGSRLTVL.

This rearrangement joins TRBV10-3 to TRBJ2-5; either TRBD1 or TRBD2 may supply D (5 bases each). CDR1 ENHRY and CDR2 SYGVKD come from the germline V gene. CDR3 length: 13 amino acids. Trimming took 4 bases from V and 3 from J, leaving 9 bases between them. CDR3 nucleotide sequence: TGTGCCATCAGTGGGGGACCCGAAGAGACCCAGTACTTC. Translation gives CAISGGPEETQYF.

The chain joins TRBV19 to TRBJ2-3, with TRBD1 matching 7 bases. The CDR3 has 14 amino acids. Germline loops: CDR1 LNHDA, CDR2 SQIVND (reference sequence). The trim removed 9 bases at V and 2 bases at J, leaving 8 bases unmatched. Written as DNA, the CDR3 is TGTGCCAGCCTCCGGACAGGATACACAGATACGCAGTATTTT. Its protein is CASLRTGYTDTQYF.

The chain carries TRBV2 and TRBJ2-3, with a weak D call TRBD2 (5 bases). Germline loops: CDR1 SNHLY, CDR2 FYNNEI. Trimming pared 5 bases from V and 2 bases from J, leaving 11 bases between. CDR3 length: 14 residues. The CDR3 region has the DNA TGTGCCAGCAGTCCGGACTTAGCCACAGATACGCAGTATTTT. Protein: CASSPDLATDTQYF.

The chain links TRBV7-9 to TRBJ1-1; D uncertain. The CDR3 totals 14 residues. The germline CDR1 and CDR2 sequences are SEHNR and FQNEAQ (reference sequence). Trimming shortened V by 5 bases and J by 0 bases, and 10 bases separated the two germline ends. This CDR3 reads CASSPHKVNTEAFF. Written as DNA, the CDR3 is TGTGCCAGCAGCCCGCACAAGGTGAACACTGAAGCTTTCTTT.

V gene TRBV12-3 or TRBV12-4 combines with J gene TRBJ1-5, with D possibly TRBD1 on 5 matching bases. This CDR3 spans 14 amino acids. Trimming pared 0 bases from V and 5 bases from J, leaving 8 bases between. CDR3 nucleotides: TGTGCCAGCAGTTTAGCGTCAGGGCATCAGCCCCAGCATTTT. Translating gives CASSLASGHQPQHF.

This chain's CDR3 is CASSFGGRVTDTQYF. CDR3 sequence (DNA): TGTGCCAGCAGCTTTGGGGGGAGGGTCACAGATACGCAGTATTTT. The genes are TRBV7-2 and TRBJ2-3, with 7 bases identical to TRBD2. Germline CDR1 SGHTA, CDR2 FQGNSA. The CDR3 loop spans 15 amino acids. V dropped 3 bases and J dropped 2; count of bases not matched to a gene: 5. The whole variable domain, remainder taken from reference TRBV7-2 and TRBJ2-3, is GAGVSQSPSNKVTEKGKDVELRCDPISGHTALYWYRQSLGQGLEFLIYFQGNSAPDKSGLPSDRFSAERTGGSVSTLTIQRTQQEDSAVYLCASSFGGRVTDTQYFGPGTRLTVL.

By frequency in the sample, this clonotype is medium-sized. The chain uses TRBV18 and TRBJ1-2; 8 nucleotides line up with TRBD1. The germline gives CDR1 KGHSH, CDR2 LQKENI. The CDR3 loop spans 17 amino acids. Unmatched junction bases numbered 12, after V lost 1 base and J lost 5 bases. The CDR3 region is CASSPLGQGRDLYGYTF. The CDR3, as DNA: TGTGCCAGCTCACCACTCGGACAGGGTCGGGACTTATATGGCTACACCTTC.

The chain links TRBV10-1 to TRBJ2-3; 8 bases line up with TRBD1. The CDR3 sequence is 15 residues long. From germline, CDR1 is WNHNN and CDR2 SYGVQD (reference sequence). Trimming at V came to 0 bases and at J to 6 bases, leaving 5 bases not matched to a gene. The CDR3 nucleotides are TGCGCCAGCAGTGAGTCTCAGGGGGCGGTTGATACGCAGTATTTT. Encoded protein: CASSESQGAVDTQYF.

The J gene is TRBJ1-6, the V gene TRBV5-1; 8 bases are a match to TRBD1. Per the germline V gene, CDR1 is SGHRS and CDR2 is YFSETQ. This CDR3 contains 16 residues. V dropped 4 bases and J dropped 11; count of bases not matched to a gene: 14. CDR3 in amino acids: CASSADTGGIIAPLHF. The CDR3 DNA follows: TGCGCCAGCAGCGCAGATACAGGGGGTATAATTGCACCCCTCCACTTT.

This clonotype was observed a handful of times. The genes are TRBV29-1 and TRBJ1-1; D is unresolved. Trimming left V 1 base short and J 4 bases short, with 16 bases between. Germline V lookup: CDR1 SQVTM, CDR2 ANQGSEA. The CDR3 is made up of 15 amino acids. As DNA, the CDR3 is TGCAGCGTTGAAGGCCGAAGGGTGGCGGGCACTGAAGCTTTCTTT. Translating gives CSVEGRRVAGTEAFF.

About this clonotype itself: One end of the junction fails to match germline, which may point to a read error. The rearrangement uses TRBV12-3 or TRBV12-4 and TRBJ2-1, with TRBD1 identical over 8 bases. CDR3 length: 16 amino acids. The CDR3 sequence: CASRLGQGGSYNEQFF. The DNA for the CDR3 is TGTGCCAGCAGATTAGGACAGGGAGGCTCCTACAATGAGCAGTTCTTC.

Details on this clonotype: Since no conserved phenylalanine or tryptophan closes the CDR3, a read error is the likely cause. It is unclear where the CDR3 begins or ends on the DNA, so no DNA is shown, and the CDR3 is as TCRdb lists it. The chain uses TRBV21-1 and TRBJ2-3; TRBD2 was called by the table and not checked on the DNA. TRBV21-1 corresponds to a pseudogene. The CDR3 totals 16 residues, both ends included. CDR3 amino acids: CASSNGSSGSRYTQYL.

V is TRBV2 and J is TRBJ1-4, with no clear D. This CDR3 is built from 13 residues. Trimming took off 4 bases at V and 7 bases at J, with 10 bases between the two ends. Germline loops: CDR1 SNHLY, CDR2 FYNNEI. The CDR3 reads CASSGGNVEKLFF. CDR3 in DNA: TGTGCCAGCAGTGGAGGGAATGTTGAAAAACTGTTTTTT. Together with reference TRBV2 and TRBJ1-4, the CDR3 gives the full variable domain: EPEVTQTPSHQVTQMGQEVILRCVPISNHLYFYWYRQILGQKVEFLVSFYNNEISEKSEIFDDQFSVERPDGSNFTLKIRSTKLEDSAMYFCASSGGNVEKLFFGSGTQLSVL.

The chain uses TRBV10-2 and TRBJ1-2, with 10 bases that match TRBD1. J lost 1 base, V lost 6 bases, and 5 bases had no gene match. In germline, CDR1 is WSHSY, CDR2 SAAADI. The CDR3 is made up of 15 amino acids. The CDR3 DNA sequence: TGCGCCAGCAGGGCGGGACAGGGGAATAACTATGGCTACACCTTC. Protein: CASRAGQGNNYGYTF.

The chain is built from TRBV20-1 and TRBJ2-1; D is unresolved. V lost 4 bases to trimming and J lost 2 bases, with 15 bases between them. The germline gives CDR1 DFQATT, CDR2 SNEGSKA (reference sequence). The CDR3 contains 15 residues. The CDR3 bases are TGCAGTGCTACCCCATTGAGTGGGGCCTACAATGAGCAGTTCTTC. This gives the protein CSATPLSGAYNEQFF.

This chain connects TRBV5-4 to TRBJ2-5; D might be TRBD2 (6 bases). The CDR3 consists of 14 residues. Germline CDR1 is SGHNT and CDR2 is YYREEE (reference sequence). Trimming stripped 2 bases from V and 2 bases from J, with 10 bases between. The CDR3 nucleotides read TGTGCCAGCAGCTTACTGAGCGGGCAAGAGACCCAGTACTTC. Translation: CASSLLSGQETQYF.

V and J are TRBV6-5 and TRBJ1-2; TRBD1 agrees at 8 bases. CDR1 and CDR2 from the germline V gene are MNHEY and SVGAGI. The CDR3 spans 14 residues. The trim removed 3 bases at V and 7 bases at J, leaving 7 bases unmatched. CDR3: CASSYVQGVRGYTF. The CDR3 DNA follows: TGTGCCAGCAGTTATGTACAGGGGGTGCGTGGCTACACCTTC.

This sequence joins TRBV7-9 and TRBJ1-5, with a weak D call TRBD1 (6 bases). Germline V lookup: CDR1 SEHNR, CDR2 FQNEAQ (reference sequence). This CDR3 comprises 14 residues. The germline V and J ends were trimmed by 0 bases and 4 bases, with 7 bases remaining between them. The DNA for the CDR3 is TGTGCCAGCAGCTTAGCAGGGGGTAATCAGCCCCAGCATTTT. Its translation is CASSLAGGNQPQHF. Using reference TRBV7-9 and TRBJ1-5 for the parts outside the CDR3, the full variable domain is DTGVSQNPRHKITKRGQNVTFRCDPISEHNRLYWYRQTLGQGPEFLTYFQNEAQLEKSRLLSDRFSAERPKGSFSTLEIQRTEQGDSAMYLCASSLAGGNQPQHFGDGTRLSIL.

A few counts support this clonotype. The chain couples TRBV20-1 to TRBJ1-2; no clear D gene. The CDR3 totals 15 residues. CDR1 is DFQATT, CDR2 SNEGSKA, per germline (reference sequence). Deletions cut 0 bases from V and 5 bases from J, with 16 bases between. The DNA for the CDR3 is TGCAGTGCTAGAGATCAGAACAGAGATTCTTATGGCTACACCTTC. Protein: CSARDQNRDSYGYTF.

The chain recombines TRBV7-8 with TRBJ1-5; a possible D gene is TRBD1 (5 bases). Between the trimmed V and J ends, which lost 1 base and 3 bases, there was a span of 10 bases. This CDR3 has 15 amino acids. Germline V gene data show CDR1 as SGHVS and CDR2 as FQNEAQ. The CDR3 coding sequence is TGTGCCAGCAGCTTAGGTCGCGGGGCCAATCAGCCCCAGCATTTT. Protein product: CASSLGRGANQPQHF.

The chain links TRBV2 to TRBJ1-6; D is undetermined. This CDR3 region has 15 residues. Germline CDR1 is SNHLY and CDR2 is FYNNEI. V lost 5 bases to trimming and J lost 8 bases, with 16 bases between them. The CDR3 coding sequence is TGTGCCAGCAGTTCCTCCGGACCGCCGGATTCACCCCTCCACTTT. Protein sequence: CASSSSGPPDSPLHF.

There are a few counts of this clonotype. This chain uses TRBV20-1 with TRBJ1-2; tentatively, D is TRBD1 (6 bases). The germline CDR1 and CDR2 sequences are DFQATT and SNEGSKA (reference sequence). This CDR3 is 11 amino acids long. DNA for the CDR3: TGCAGCACCGGGACAAACTATGGCTACACCTTC. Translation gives CSTGTNYGYTF.

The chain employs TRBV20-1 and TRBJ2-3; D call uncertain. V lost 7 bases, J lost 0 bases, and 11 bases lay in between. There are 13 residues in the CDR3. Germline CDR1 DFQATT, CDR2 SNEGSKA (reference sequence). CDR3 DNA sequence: TGCAGTGGTCTAGGCCTAAGCACAGATACGCAGTATTTT. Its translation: CSGLGLSTDTQYF.